The 30 T cell receptor beta chains below were found in one sample sequenced in a study of Ad26.COV2.S vaccination and SARS-CoV-2 variants. Assay used: immunoSEQ multiplex PCR; TCRdb lists only in-frame clones, some missing. This table has under 150,000 clones, 86% appearing once. The starting material was peripheral blood, obtained after recovery from COVID-19. The receptors here all came from a human donor who had recovered from COVID-19.

A single count supports this clone. The V and J genes are TRBV7-2 and TRBJ1-1; possibly TRBD1 for D (5 bases). The V and J ends lost 5 bases and 1 base respectively, with 14 bases between them. From germline, CDR1 is SGHTA and CDR2 FQGNSA. The CDR3 is 15 residues long. The CDR3 DNA reads TGTGCCAGCAGCACCCGGGACTCGACGAACACTGAAGCTTTCTTT. Translation: CASSTRDSTNTEAFF.

This rearrangement joins TRBV28 to TRBJ1-3; D not certain. The ends were cut back, 5 bases at V and 4 bases at J, with 12 bases in the middle. The V gene's germline CDR1 is MDHEN and CDR2 SYDVKM. The CDR3 sequence is 14 residues long. Here the CDR3 DNA reads TGTGCCAGCAGTACCCCCGGGCCAGGAAACACCATATATTTT. Protein: CASSTPGPGNTIYF.

This chain connects TRBV6-2 or TRBV6-3 to TRBJ2-1; D unclear. CDR1 MNHEY and CDR2 SVGEGT come from the germline V gene. The CDR3 length is 12 residues. Trimming pared 6 bases from V and 7 bases from J, leaving 10 bases between. The DNA of the CDR3 is TGTGCCAGCAGCATCAACGGGAATGAGCAGTTCTTC. It is translated as CASSINGNEQFF.

The chain couples TRBV6-6 to TRBJ1-1; D unresolved. Germline CDR1 and CDR2: MNHNY and SVGAGI (reference sequence). Trimming removed 7 bases at V and 3 bases at J, with 9 bases between. CDR3 length equals 12 residues. This chain's CDR3 is CASTNRDTEAFF. The CDR3 DNA reads TGTGCCAGCACAAATCGGGACACTGAAGCTTTCTTT.

In nucleotides, the CDR3 is TGTGCCAGCAGCTTAGGTATGGCAGATACGCAGTATTTT. Amino acids: CASSLGMADTQYF. The chain combines TRBV11-3 with TRBJ2-3; no clear D gene. Looked up from germline, CDR1 is SGHNT and CDR2 is YENEEA. This CDR3 region has 13 residues. Between the trimmed V and J ends, which lost 1 base and 4 bases, there was a span of 6 bases.

Notes on this clone: Other DNA sequences in the sample encode the same CDR3. The chain has TRBV11-2 and TRBJ1-6, with TRBD1 matching 7 bases. Germline V gene lookup returns CDR1 SGHAT and CDR2 FQNNGV. J was trimmed by 0 bases and V by 6 bases; bases with no gene match: 14. The CDR3 runs to 19 residues. CDR3 sequence (DNA): TGTGCCAGCAGTCTAGGAGGGGGCGGCTTGAGCTCCTATAATTCACCCCTCCACTTT. It encodes CASSLGGGGLSSYNSPLHF.

In its sample, this clone was seen a few times. The rearrangement uses TRBV4-3 and TRBJ1-1; D unclear. V lost 0 bases, J lost 7 bases, and 6 bases lay in between. CDR3 size: 12 residues. Per the germline V gene, CDR1 is LGHNA and CDR2 is YSLEER. The CDR3 sequence: CASSQEGIEAFF. The CDR3 coding sequence is TGCGCCAGCAGCCAAGAGGGAATTGAAGCTTTCTTT.

V is TRBV6-5 and J is TRBJ1-4, with a tentative D call TRBD1 (5 bases). CDR3 length: 15 residues. Germline CDR1 is MNHEY and CDR2 is SVGAGI. Between the trimmed V and J ends, which lost 4 bases and 4 bases, there was a span of 13 bases. This chain's CDR3 is CASSSRGGGNEKLFF. CDR3 bases: TGTGCCAGCAGTTCCCGCGGGGGGGGTAATGAAAAACTGTTTTTT.

The rearrangement joins TRBV28 to TRBJ1-4, with D possibly matching TRBD1 (6 bases). The ends were cut back, 6 bases at V and 10 bases at J, with 9 bases in the middle. The CDR3 runs 11 residues. Germline CDR1 MDHEN, CDR2 SYDVKM. CDR3 DNA: TGTGCCAGCAGGCTACAGGGAAAACTGTTTTTT. Translation gives CASRLQGKLFF.

The chain has TRBV6-2 or TRBV6-3 and TRBJ1-1; D ambiguous. V lost 2 bases, J lost 4 bases, and 8 bases lay in between. This CDR3 has 13 residues. Germline V lookup: CDR1 MNHEY, CDR2 SVGEGT. CDR3 nucleotides: TGTGCCAGCAGTTACCTCTGGAGCACTGAAGCTTTCTTT. It specifies CASSYLWSTEAFF.

This chain joins TRBV15 and TRBJ1-1, with 8 nucleotides matching TRBD1. The length of the CDR3 is 18 residues. Losses at the gene ends were 5 bases for V and 0 bases for J; bases not matched to a gene: 14. The V gene's germline CDR1 is LNHNV and CDR2 YYDKDF (reference sequence). In nucleotides, the CDR3 is TGTGCCACCAGCGTATTCCAGGGGGCGATTGTGATGAACACTGAAGCTTTCTTT. This sequence encodes CATSVFQGAIVMNTEAFF. Looking up the rest from reference TRBV15 and TRBJ1-1 gives the full variable domain: DAMVIQNPRYQVTQFGKPVTLSCSQTLNHNVMYWYQQKSSQAPKLLFHYYDKDFNNEADTPDNFQSRRPNTSFCFLDIRSPGLGDTAMYLCATSVFQGAIVMNTEAFFGQGTRLTVV.

This clone was seen a single time. This chain joins TRBV4-3 and TRBJ1-5; D is possibly TRBD1 (5 bases). V lost 0 bases and J lost 2, with 20 bases in between. The CDR3 is 19 residues long. Germline CDR1 is LGHNA and CDR2 is YSLEER. In DNA, the CDR3 is TGCGCCAGCAGCCAAGATACCCCTCTAAGGGGTGAAGGCAATCAGCCCCAGCATTTT. Translation gives CASSQDTPLRGEGNQPQHF.

This clone was counted only a few times. The chain carries TRBV5-5 and TRBJ1-6; D unclear. Trimming shortened V by 2 bases and J by 9 bases, and 15 bases separated the two germline ends. There are 15 residues in the CDR3. Germline V gene data show CDR1 as SGHKS and CDR2 as YYEKEE (reference sequence). CDR3 amino acids: CASSFDLRSGSPLHF. The CDR3 DNA is TGTGCCAGCAGCTTTGACCTCCGAAGTGGTTCACCCCTCCACTTT.

The chain carries TRBV7-9 and TRBJ1-5, with D unresolved. V shed 7 bases and J shed 5 bases, with 9 bases lying between them. The CDR3 contains 12 residues. From germline, CDR1 is SEHNR and CDR2 FQNEAQ (reference sequence). The CDR3 region is CASNRGDQPQHF. In DNA form, the CDR3 reads TGTGCCAGCAACAGAGGCGATCAGCCCCAGCATTTT.

The gene calls are TRBV2 and TRBJ1-6; D may be TRBD1 (6 bases). The CDR3 length is 17 residues. Deletions cut 8 bases from V and 6 bases from J, with 23 bases between. The V gene's germline CDR1 is SNHLY and CDR2 FYNNEI. The CDR3 is CASRDTVSGAFNSPLHF. The CDR3 nucleotides read TGTGCCAGCCGGGACACCGTCTCCGGGGCCTTTAATTCACCCCTCCACTTT.

The chain joins TRBV6-5 to TRBJ2-7, with D unresolved. CDR3 length: 11 residues. Germline V gene lookup returns CDR1 MNHEY and CDR2 SVGAGI. V lost 0 bases, J lost 5 bases, and 2 bases lay in between. The CDR3, as DNA: TGTGCCAGCAGTTACTCTAACGAGCAGTACTTC. Its translation: CASSYSNEQYF.

The genes are TRBV5-1 and TRBJ1-4, with TRBD1 as a possible D gene (6 bases). The CDR3 consists of 14 residues. The germline CDR1 and CDR2 sequences are SGHRS and YFSETQ. Trimming shortened V by 4 bases and J by 2 bases, and 9 bases separated the two germline ends. CDR3: CASSGRGTNEKLFF. DNA of the CDR3: TGCGCCAGCAGCGGGAGGGGGACTAATGAAAAACTGTTTTTT. Complete variable domain (other parts from reference TRBV5-1 and TRBJ1-4): KAGVTQTPRYLIKTRGQQVTLSCSPISGHRSVSWYQQTPGQGLQFLFEYFSETQRNKGNFPGRFSGRQFSNSRSEMNVSTLELGDSALYLCASSGRGTNEKLFFGSGTQLSVL.

This rearrangement joins TRBV10-2 to TRBJ2-1; 11 positions match TRBD2. This CDR3 is 15 amino acids long. From germline, CDR1 is WSHSY and CDR2 SAAADI. V lost 3 bases, J lost 6 bases, and 4 bases stayed unmatched. The CDR3 coding sequence is TGCGCCAGCAGTGATATAGCGGGGGGGCGCAATGAGCAGTTCTTC. It is translated as CASSDIAGGRNEQFF.

The chain carries TRBV28 and TRBJ1-2, with 7 positions matching TRBD1. Unmatched junction bases numbered 6, after V lost 6 bases and J lost 5 bases. CDR3 length: 13 residues. CDR1 and CDR2 (germline): MDHEN, SYDVKM. CDR3 residues: CASSLQGGYGYTF. The CDR3 DNA is TGTGCCAGCAGCCTCCAGGGGGGATATGGCTACACCTTC.

The V gene is TRBV5-6, the J gene TRBJ1-1; 11 nucleotides align to TRBD1. Trimming cost V 6 bases and J 4 bases; bases outside gene matches: 8. The CDR3 has 15 amino acids. Germline-derived CDR1 and CDR2 are SGHDT and YYEEEE. The CDR3 nucleotides are TGTGCCAGCATCCGGGACAGGGGGGATGTCACTGAAGCTTTCTTT. This translates into CASIRDRGDVTEAFF.

The chain couples TRBV10-2 to TRBJ2-1, with 8 bases fitting TRBD2. Germline V gives CDR1 WSHSY, CDR2 SAAADI. The CDR3 runs 16 residues. The J segment lost 9 bases and the V segment lost 6 bases, leaving 16 bases of the junction unmatched. The CDR3 DNA reads TGCGCCAGCAGCCCGACTAGCGAGACCGGGGTGAGTGAGCAGTTCTTC. Translated, it gives CASSPTSETGVSEQFF.

The V gene is TRBV2, the J gene TRBJ2-5; TRBD2 aligns across 12 bases. Germline V lookup: CDR1 SNHLY, CDR2 FYNNEI. J lost 2 bases, V lost 8 bases, and 9 bases had no gene match. This CDR3 has 16 residues. This chain's CDR3 is CASVETSGGGQETQYF. The CDR3 DNA sequence: TGTGCCAGCGTCGAGACTAGCGGGGGAGGGCAAGAGACCCAGTACTTC.

The chain combines TRBV19 with TRBJ1-5, with D perhaps matching TRBD1 (6 bases). This CDR3 region has 13 residues. The V gene lost 8 bases and the J gene lost 4 bases, with 12 bases spanning the gap. Looked up from germline, CDR1 is LNHDA and CDR2 is SQIVND (reference sequence). The CDR3 nucleotides are TGTGCCAGTTGGTCCAGGGGTAATCAGCCCCAGCATTTT. Its translation is CASWSRGNQPQHF.

J is TRBJ1-2 and V is TRBV4-1; D might be TRBD1 (6 bases). The CDR3 runs 15 residues. Per germline, CDR1 MGHRA and CDR2 YSYEKL. V was pared by 3 bases and J by 6 bases, with 17 bases between. CDR3 in DNA: TGCGCCAGCAGCCACCCCGTAAGGGGGGACGATGGCTACACCTTC. It is translated as CASSHPVRGDDGYTF.

A few counts support this clone. The chain joins TRBV5-5 to TRBJ1-1; D gene uncertain. Per the germline V gene, CDR1 is SGHKS and CDR2 is YYEKEE (reference sequence). The V end was cut by 0 bases, the J end by 1 base, with 10 bases between. The CDR3 runs to 15 residues. In nucleotides, the CDR3 is TGTGCCAGCAGCTTGGAGGCTAACCCGAACACTGAAGCTTTCTTT. This encodes CASSLEANPNTEAFF.

There are a few counts of this clone. The J gene is TRBJ2-1, the V gene TRBV6-2 or TRBV6-3; TRBD2 aligns across 8 bases. From germline, CDR1 is MNHEY and CDR2 SVGEGT. This CDR3 region has 13 residues. V dropped 6 bases and J dropped 2; count of bases not matched to a gene: 0. CDR3 protein: CASSGGAYNEQFF. The CDR3 region has the DNA TGTGCCAGCAGCGGGGGGGCCTACAATGAGCAGTTCTTC.

This clone has a handful of counts. The rearrangement joins TRBV6-5 to TRBJ2-1; no reliable D call. With 0 bases removed from V and 0 bases from J, the gap between germline ends came to 9 bases. This CDR3 is 16 amino acids long. The germline gives CDR1 MNHEY, CDR2 SVGAGI. The CDR3: CASSYSNPSSYNEQFF. CDR3 DNA: TGTGCCAGCAGTTACTCGAACCCTAGCTCCTACAATGAGCAGTTCTTC.

This clone was recorded at least ten times. The gene calls are TRBV7-9 and TRBJ1-2, with D unclear. There are 16 residues in the CDR3. The germline CDR1 and CDR2 sequences are SEHNR and FQNEAQ (reference sequence). V lost 1 base and J lost 3, with 15 bases in between. The CDR3 bases are TGTGCCAGCAGCTTAGGGGCTTCGACCGGTTACTATGGCTACACCTTC. Amino acids: CASSLGASTGYYGYTF. The full variable domain, in which reference TRBV7-9 and TRBJ1-2 provide the parts outside the CDR3, is DTGVSQNPRHKITKRGQNVTFRCDPISEHNRLYWYRQTLGQGPEFLTYFQNEAQLEKSRLLSDRFSAERPKGSFSTLEIQRTEQGDSAMYLCASSLGASTGYYGYTFGSGTRLTVV.

The V gene is TRBV27, the J gene TRBJ2-1; D perhaps matches TRBD2 (5 bases). CDR1 is MNHEY and CDR2 is SMNVEV in the germline V gene (reference sequence). This CDR3 has 14 residues. V was pared by 6 bases and J by 3 bases, with 12 bases between. CDR3: CASRRRAGYNEQFF. CDR3 sequence (DNA): TGTGCCAGCAGACGGCGGGCTGGCTACAATGAGCAGTTCTTC.

J is TRBJ2-5 and V is TRBV7-8; D is unresolved. Germline CDR1 reads SGHVS; CDR2 reads FQNEAQ. Trimming left V 4 bases short and J 5 bases short, with 17 bases between. The length of the CDR3 is 15 residues. CDR3 sequence (DNA): TGTGCCAGCAGCTCTAGACTGTATTGGATGGAGACCCAGTACTTC. Its protein is CASSSRLYWMETQYF. Together with reference TRBV7-8 and TRBJ2-5, the CDR3 gives the full variable domain: GAGVSQSPRYKVAKRGQDVALRCDPISGHVSLFWYQQALGQGPEFLTYFQNEAQLDKSGLPSDRFFAERPEGSVSTLKIQRTQQEDSAVYLCASSSRLYWMETQYFGPGTRLLVL.